These 19 T cell receptor beta chains came from one sample sequenced in a study of regulatory T cells in long-lasting Graves disease. The TCR beta library used iRepertoire HTBI primers with Arm-PCR amplification of CDR3. TCRdb re-analysed the multiplex PCR reads in MiXCR, keeping a single row per CDR3 protein. The data hold about 420,000 distinct CDR3 sequences, with about 16% observed a single time. Indicated time point: newly diagnosed GD, antithyroid drugs for less than 3 months. PBMC-derived RNA was used for the TCR library. Separately, the same data were catalogued under a study of T cells in Graves' hyperthyroidism and ophthalmopathy.

The sequences come from peripheral blood mononuclear cells (PBMCs), collected at new diagnosis, from a patient treated with antithyroid drugs. The receptors were sampled from a woman younger than 30 with Graves disease.

This sequence joins TRBV27 and TRBJ1-1, with D perhaps matching TRBD1 (5 bases). This CDR3 has 17 residues. V lost 5 bases, J lost 6 bases, and 25 bases lay in between. The V gene's germline CDR1 is MNHEY and CDR2 SMNVEV (reference sequence). CDR3 protein: CASSPRTDGGAAAEAFF. The CDR3 DNA reads as TGTGCCAGCAGTCCCCGGACCGACGGTGGGGCGGCCGCTGAAGCTTTCTTT.

This chain uses TRBV12-3 or TRBV12-4 with TRBJ1-2; TRBD1 aligns across 7 bases. V lost 4 bases, J lost 3 bases, and 11 bases stayed unmatched. CDR3 length: 16 residues. The CDR3 sequence is CASSSGTADGDYGYTF. The DNA for the CDR3 is TGTGCCAGCAGTTCCGGGACAGCCGATGGGGACTATGGCTACACCTTC.

In regard to this clonotype: A much larger clone sits a single nucleotide away, making a read error possible. The chain is built from TRBV11-2 and TRBJ2-7, with 9 bases that match TRBD2. Looked up from germline, CDR1 is SGHAT and CDR2 is FQNNGV. The V segment lost 8 bases and the J segment 6 bases; nucleotides outside the gene matches: 14. This CDR3 region has 15 residues. In DNA, the CDR3 is TGTGCCAGCCCCCCCTTGGCGGGAGGGATTTCCGAGCAGTACTTC. It translates to CASPPLAGGISEQYF.

For this clonotype: Possible read error: a much larger clone is one base away. The rearrangement uses TRBV10-1 and TRBJ2-1; 7 nucleotides align to TRBD2. The CDR3 extends over 14 amino acids. The trim removed 6 bases at V and 6 bases at J, leaving 8 bases unmatched. CDR1 is WNHNN, CDR2 SYGVQD, per germline (reference sequence). As DNA, the CDR3 is TGCGCCAGCAGCATGGCGGGAGCGGGCAATGAGCAGTTCTTC. Translating it yields CASSMAGAGNEQFF.

Only a few counts were recorded for this clonotype. The CDR3 loop is CASSLGTSGLPTELFF. The CDR3, as DNA: TGTGCCAGCAGCTTAGGGACTAGCGGGCTACCGACGGAGCTGTTTTTT. V and J are TRBV7-3 and TRBJ2-2; TRBD2 aligns across 12 bases. V lost 2 bases and J lost 10; bases outside the gene matches: 8. Germline assignment: CDR1 SGHTA and CDR2 FQGTGA. The CDR3 runs 16 residues.

This sequence joins TRBV6-1 and TRBJ2-7, with D uncertain. V shed 6 bases and J shed 7 bases, with 16 bases lying between them. Germline V CDR1 and CDR2: MNHNS, SASEGT. The CDR3 consists of 13 residues. The CDR3, as DNA: TGTGCCAGCAGCTTAGCCGGGTCTTGGGAGCAGTACTTC. Translated: CASSLAGSWEQYF.

V usage is TRBV28 and J usage is TRBJ2-1; 7 nucleotides agree with TRBD2. Trimming removed 4 bases from V and 0 bases from J; junction bases left unmatched: 3. CDR1 is MDHEN and CDR2 is SYDVKM in the germline V gene. CDR3 size: 15 residues. CDR3 sequence reads: CASSWAGVSYNEQFF. The DNA for the CDR3 is TGTGCCAGCAGTTGGGCGGGAGTCTCCTACAATGAGCAGTTCTTC.

As concerns this clonotype: A read error may explain this, as a much larger clone is one base away. CDR3: CSARDLGETGKSYIEQFF. The CDR3 coding sequence is TGCAGTGCTAGAGATCTGGGGGAAACGGGAAAATCCTACATTGAGCAGTTCTTC. This sequence joins TRBV20-1 and TRBJ2-1; the D gene could be TRBD1 or TRBD2 (5 bases each). This CDR3 contains 18 residues. CDR1 DFQATT and CDR2 SNEGSKA come from the germline V gene (reference sequence).

The sample holds many counts of this clonotype. The chain joins TRBV30 to TRBJ2-5, with 7 bases aligning to TRBD2. V dropped 5 bases and J dropped 5; count of bases not matched to a gene: 8. The CDR3 length is 13 residues. Germline V gives CDR1 GTSNPN, CDR2 SVGIG (reference sequence). The CDR3 DNA reads TGTGCCTGGCAACTTGGGGGAGGGGAGACCCAGTACTTC. Amino acid sequence: CAWQLGGGETQYF. The full variable domain, in which reference TRBV30 and TRBJ2-5 provide the parts outside the CDR3, is SQTIHQWPATLVQPVGSPLSLECTVEGTSNPNLYWYRQAAGRGLQLLFYSVGIGQISSEVPQNLSASRPQDRQFILSSKKLLLSDSGFYLCAWQLGGGETQYFGPGTRLLVL.

This clonotype was seen many times. The V call is TRBV5-1, the J call TRBJ2-5; 10 bases align to TRBD2. Germline trimming cut 0 bases from V and 7 bases from J; bases unmatched to any gene: 6. CDR3 size: 15 residues. The germline gives CDR1 SGHRS, CDR2 YFSETQ. The CDR3 sequence: CASSLALAGVRTQYF. The CDR3 nucleotides are TGCGCCAGCAGCTTGGCCCTAGCGGGAGTCCGGACCCAGTACTTC.

This clonotype was counted many times. The rearrangement uses TRBV20-1 and TRBJ2-4; the match to TRBD2 covers 9 bases. V trimming: 4 bases; J trimming: 1 base; junction bases outside the gene matches: 5. Looked up from germline, CDR1 is DFQATT and CDR2 is SNEGSKA (reference sequence). CDR3 length: 15 residues. The CDR3 protein is CSATAGGLAKNIQYF. CDR3 nucleotide sequence: TGCAGTGCTACAGCGGGAGGTCTCGCCAAAAACATTCAGTACTTC.

Ten or more counts support this clonotype. This chain connects TRBV7-3 to TRBJ2-3; D is ambiguous. The germline V and J ends were trimmed by 4 bases and 4 bases, with 21 bases remaining between them. CDR3 length: 17 amino acids. Germline CDR1 reads SGHTA; CDR2 reads FQGTGA. DNA for the CDR3: TGTGCCAGCAGCTCCCGAGTATTAGCTAACCCCTCAGATACGCAGTATTTT. It codes for CASSSRVLANPSDTQYF.

The chain links TRBV24-1 to TRBJ1-2; the D is unclear. The CDR3 loop spans 11 amino acids. Trimming removed 1 base at V and 7 bases at J, with 3 bases between. Germline lookup yields CDR1 KGHDR and CDR2 SFDVKD. The CDR3 here is CATSDFGGYTF. The CDR3, as DNA: TGTGCCACCAGTGATTTCGGTGGCTACACCTTC.

Regarding this clonotype: A much larger clone sits a single nucleotide away, making a read error possible. The chain has TRBV2 and TRBJ2-7, with D possibly matching TRBD1 (6 bases). Germline V gene lookup returns CDR1 SNHLY and CDR2 FYNNEI. CDR3 size: 14 residues. The CDR3 DNA reads TGTGCCAGCGCCGGGACAATTCAAACCTACGAGCGGTACTTC. Its protein is CASAGTIQTYERYF.

The chain carries TRBV11-1 and TRBJ2-7; D not resolved. The CDR3 extends over 16 amino acids. The V gene's germline CDR1 is SGHAT and CDR2 FQDESV (reference sequence). V lost 1 base, J lost 2 bases, and 15 bases lay in between. CDR3 residues: CASSLDVFPPTYEQYF. For the CDR3, the DNA is TGTGCCAGCAGCTTAGATGTCTTCCCTCCCACCTACGAGCAGTACTTC.

In its sample, this clonotype was seen many times. This CDR3 reads CASRSPGQNTEAFF. The DNA for the CDR3 is TGTGCCAGCAGGTCCCCGGGACAGAACACTGAAGCTTTCTTT. The genes are TRBV28 and TRBJ1-1, with D possibly TRBD1 on 6 matching bases. The CDR3 is 14 residues long. V was trimmed by 6 bases and J by 1 base, leaving 12 bases between them. Germline V gene lookup returns CDR1 MDHEN and CDR2 SYDVKM. Full variable domain (remainder filled in from reference TRBV28 and TRBJ1-1): DVKVTQSSRYLVKRTGEKVFLECVQDMDHENMFWYRQDPGLGLRLIYFSYDVKMKEKGDIPEGYSVSREKKERFSLILESASTNQTSMYLCASRSPGQNTEAFFGQGTRLTVV.

There are many counts of this clonotype. The genes are TRBV9 and TRBJ2-7; TRBD1 is a possible D gene (5 bases). The CDR3 loop spans 13 amino acids. V dropped 2 bases and J dropped 2 bases, with 8 bases sitting between them. Germline V gene lookup returns CDR1 SGDLS and CDR2 YYNGEE. The DNA of the CDR3 is TGTGCCAGCAGCGTCGACAGAACCTACGAGCAGTACTTC. This sequence encodes CASSVDRTYEQYF.

This clonotype was observed a few times. Here the CDR3 DNA reads TGTGCCAGCAGTGAAGTGGACAGGTTGGGTGAAGCTTTCTTT. It codes for CASSEVDRLGEAFF. V and J are TRBV6-1 and TRBJ1-1; 7 bases are shared with TRBD1. CDR1 is MNHNS, CDR2 SASEGT, per germline. The CDR3 is made up of 14 amino acids. Trimming at V came to 1 base and at J to 7 bases, leaving 6 bases not matched to a gene.

At least ten counts were recorded for this clonotype. The J gene is TRBJ2-5, the V gene TRBV18; D may be TRBD2 (6 bases). Trimming left V 2 bases short and J 1 base short, with 11 bases between. Germline V gene lookup returns CDR1 KGHSH and CDR2 LQKENI. The CDR3 sequence is 15 residues long. The CDR3, as DNA: TGTGCCAGCTCACCAGAGCCGGGAGCCCAAGAGACCCAGTACTTC. Protein sequence: CASSPEPGAQETQYF.